This entry lists 18 T cell receptor beta chains sequenced from one sample in a study of PD-1 blockade in classical Hodgkin lymphoma. Assay: immunoSEQ multiplex PCR; the TCRdb copy retains only in-frame clones and omits some. The sample consists of fewer than 20,000 clones, 65% to 90% of them appearing once. Each patient's relapse followed autologous stem cell transplantation, and brentuximab vedotin exposure varied. This material consisted of peripheral blood mononuclear cells (PBMCs), taken at baseline. All receptors derive from a human donor with classical Hodgkin lymphoma.

This clone rates as large. The chain recombines TRBV7-9 with TRBJ2-1, with D possibly matching TRBD2 (6 bases). The CDR3 length is 15 residues. Germline CDR1 SEHNR, CDR2 FQNEAQ (reference sequence). The V and J ends lost 4 bases and 7 bases respectively, with 17 bases between them. This CDR3 reads CASSSPGKAGNEQFF. The CDR3 bases are TGTGCCAGCAGCTCCCCCGGGAAGGCGGGGAATGAGCAGTTCTTC.

V and J are TRBV6-6 and TRBJ1-6; D gene uncertain. The germline V and J ends were trimmed by 0 bases and 3 bases, with 9 bases remaining between them. CDR3 length: 16 amino acids. Germline V CDR1 and CDR2: MNHNY, SVGAGI (reference sequence). CDR3 sequence (DNA): TGTGCCAGCAGTTACTCGACCGGAAGCTATAATTCACCCCTCCACTTT. Amino acids: CASSYSTGSYNSPLHF.

The V gene is TRBV5-1, the J gene TRBJ1-4; D not certain. CDR3 length: 16 amino acids. Germline CDR1 SGHRS, CDR2 YFSETQ. V was clipped by 0 bases and J by 0 bases, with 9 bases between them. The CDR3 loop reads CASSLAGVATNEKLFF. The CDR3 DNA follows: TGCGCCAGCAGCTTGGCAGGAGTTGCAACTAATGAAAAACTGTTTTTT.

This sequence joins TRBV19 and TRBJ2-1, with D hard to call. The length of the CDR3 is 14 residues. Per germline, CDR1 LNHDA and CDR2 SQIVND (reference sequence). Trimming removed 8 bases from V and 2 bases from J, with 13 bases in between. In DNA, the CDR3 is TGTGCCAGTTCCCAGAGGCCGGCCTACAATGAGCAGTTCTTC. Encoded protein: CASSQRPAYNEQFF.

V usage is TRBV25-1 and J usage is TRBJ1-1, with D perhaps matching TRBD1 (5 bases). From germline, CDR1 is MGHDK and CDR2 SYGVNS. The length of the CDR3 is 13 residues. Trimming cost V 4 bases and J 2 bases, with 8 bases left between them. This CDR3 reads CASSGTKNTEAFF. Written as DNA, the CDR3 is TGTGCCAGCAGTGGGACAAAAAACACTGAAGCTTTCTTT. The full variable domain, with the rest looked up from reference TRBV25-1 and TRBJ1-1, is EADIYQTPRYLVIGTGKKITLECSQTMGHDKMYWYQQDPGMELHLIHYSYGVNSTEKGDLSSESTVSRIRTEHFPLTLESARPSHTSQYLCASSGTKNTEAFFGQGTRLTVV.

The rearrangement joins TRBV4-1 to TRBJ2-1; D is unclear. The CDR3 consists of 12 residues. V lost 3 bases, J lost 9 bases, and 9 bases lay in between. The germline V gene has CDR1 MGHRA and CDR2 YSYEKL. CDR3 bases: TGCGCCAGCAGCCAGGCCCCGAGTGAGCAGTTCTTC. Translated: CASSQAPSEQFF.

The chain is built from TRBV6-5 and TRBJ1-2; 7 nucleotides agree with TRBD1. This CDR3 spans 16 amino acids. CDR1 and CDR2 (germline): MNHEY, SVGAGI. The trim removed 1 base at V and 4 bases at J, leaving 9 bases unmatched. The CDR3 DNA reads TGTGCCAGCAGTTACTGCGGGACAGTAGTCTCCTATGGCTACACCTTC. Amino acid sequence: CASSYCGTVVSYGYTF.

The genes are TRBV2 and TRBJ2-3; TRBD1 matches 8 bases. CDR3 size: 13 residues. From germline, CDR1 is SNHLY and CDR2 FYNNEI. The ends lost 8 bases at V and 5 bases at J; junction bases unmatched: 6. The CDR3 here is CASFGQGGDTQYF. DNA of the CDR3: TGTGCCAGCTTTGGACAGGGTGGAGATACGCAGTATTTT.

V is TRBV9 and J is TRBJ2-6, with TRBD1 as a possible D gene (6 bases). Trimming stripped 4 bases from V and 0 bases from J, with 20 bases between. In germline, CDR1 is SGDLS, CDR2 YYNGEE. This CDR3 has 19 residues. The CDR3 protein is CASSFWGQAISSGANVLTF. CDR3 nucleotide sequence: TGTGCCAGCAGCTTTTGGGGGCAGGCGATTAGCTCTGGGGCCAACGTCCTGACTTTC. Filled out from reference TRBV9 and TRBJ2-6, the complete variable domain reads DSGVTQTPKHLITATGQRVTLRCSPRSGDLSVYWYQQSLDQGLQFLIQYYNGEERAKGNILERFSAQQFPDLHSELNLSSLELGDSALYFCASSFWGQAISSGANVLTFGAGSRLTVL.

The genes are TRBV16 and TRBJ1-5, with D uncertain. CDR3 size: 15 residues. In germline, CDR1 is KGHSY, CDR2 FQNENV. The V and J ends lost 6 bases and 1 base respectively, with 13 bases between them. The CDR3 coding sequence is TGTGCCAGCAGTCCCACGACCGCCAGCAATCAGCCCCAGCATTTT. The encoded protein is CASSPTTASNQPQHF.

This sequence joins TRBV9 and TRBJ2-7; 9 positions match TRBD2. This CDR3 is 15 amino acids long. CDR1 is SGDLS, CDR2 YYNGEE, per germline. J gave up 3 bases and V 0 bases, and 4 bases lay outside the gene matches. CDR3 residues: CASSVGPSGVYEQYF. The CDR3 DNA is TGTGCCAGCAGCGTAGGCCCTAGCGGGGTCTACGAGCAGTACTTC.

This clone appeared a few times. V and J are TRBV27 and TRBJ2-2; D is possibly TRBD1 (5 bases). The CDR3 spans 15 residues. Germline values: CDR1 MNHEY, CDR2 SMNVEV (reference sequence). V was trimmed by 5 bases and J by 0 bases, leaving 10 bases between them. CDR3 coding DNA: TGTGCCAGCAGTGTTGGGGCCGCGAACACCGGGGAGCTGTTTTTT. Amino acid sequence: CASSVGAANTGELFF.

The J gene is TRBJ1-2, the V gene TRBV28; 10 positions agree with TRBD1. Germline trimming cut 4 bases from V and 3 bases from J; bases unmatched to any gene: 2. The CDR3 is made up of 14 amino acids. The germline V gene encodes CDR1 MDHEN and CDR2 SYDVKM. Written as DNA, the CDR3 is TGTGCCAGCAGTTCTGGACAGGGGGACTATGGCTACACCTTC. Translating it yields CASSSGQGDYGYTF.

The rearrangement joins TRBV5-1 to TRBJ2-1, with D hard to call. V lost 0 bases and J 9 bases, leaving 4 bases between the germline ends. Germline V gene lookup returns CDR1 SGHRS and CDR2 YFSETQ. This CDR3 comprises 11 residues. CDR3 protein: CASSLGLEQFF. The DNA of the CDR3 is TGCGCCAGCAGCTTGGGGCTTGAGCAGTTCTTC.

This sequence joins TRBV13 and TRBJ2-2; 9 bases fit TRBD2. Germline values: CDR1 PRHDT, CDR2 FYEKMQ (reference sequence). The CDR3 consists of 15 residues. The junction had 8 bases not matched to a gene; V was cut back by 5 bases and J by 7 bases. The CDR3 sequence: CASSVGAGGVGELFF. The CDR3 coding sequence is TGTGCCAGCAGCGTCGGGGCGGGAGGGGTCGGGGAGCTGTTTTTT.

The gene calls are TRBV2 and TRBJ1-4; D is possibly TRBD1 (5 bases). The length of the CDR3 is 17 residues. Germline V gives CDR1 SNHLY, CDR2 FYNNEI. V gave up 6 bases and J gave up 8 bases, with 25 bases separating them. The CDR3 region is CASRAGQSSRLLEKLFF. CDR3 DNA: TGTGCCAGCAGGGCAGGACAATCCAGTCGTCTATTAGAAAAACTGTTTTTT.

This clone is deemed large. This chain uses TRBV19 with TRBJ1-1, with a possible D match to TRBD1 (6 bases). The V gene's germline CDR1 is LNHDA and CDR2 SQIVND (reference sequence). The CDR3 has 14 amino acids. Trimming took off 8 bases at V and 6 bases at J, with 19 bases between the two ends. CDR3 sequence (DNA): TGTGCCAGTCAGGGGCTTGACCGAGGGCCTGAAGCTTTCTTT. Encoded protein: CASQGLDRGPEAFF. The complete variable domain, with remaining parts taken from reference TRBV19 and TRBJ1-1, reads DGGITQSPKYLFRKEGQNVTLSCEQNLNHDAMYWYRQDPGQGLRLIYYSQIVNDFQKGDIAEGYSVSREKKESFPLTVTSAQKNPTAFYLCASQGLDRGPEAFFGQGTRLTVV.

The chain joins TRBV12-5 to TRBJ2-3, with 8 positions matching TRBD2. The CDR3 loop spans 14 amino acids. V gave up 3 bases and J gave up 7 bases; unmatched junction bases: 6. Germline V gives CDR1 LGHNT, CDR2 FRNRAP. The CDR3 reads CASGLAGVGNTQYF. The CDR3 bases are TGTGCTAGTGGTTTAGCGGGAGTTGGAAATACGCAGTATTTT.